This T cell receptor beta chain was sequenced for a study of T cell responses to AZD1222 COVID-19 vaccine. Germline lookup yields CDR1 LGHNA and CDR2 YNFKEQ. CDR3 length: 16 residues. V shed 1 base and J 0 bases; nucleotides not matched to a gene: 2. Assay used: immunoSEQ multiplex PCR; TCRdb lists only in-frame clones, some missing. In the table there are some 150,000 clones, about 93% of which are singletons. This sample comprised peripheral blood, obtained on day 0 of AZD1222 vaccination. The chain joins TRBV4-2 to TRBJ2-3; 9 nucleotides agree with TRBD2. The sequence was collected from an adult in good health. The CDR3 loop reads CASSQVTSGSTDTQYF. The CDR3 bases are TGTGCCAGCAGCCAAGTCACTAGCGGGAGCACAGATACGCAGTATTTT.